This TCR beta chain is from a study of PD-1 blockade in classical Hodgkin lymphoma. Overall study results and limits: Patients newly diagnosed and complete responders had comparable baseline diversity. There was a significant rise in CD4+ TCR diversity by C4D1, with no such rise for CD8+.

After autologous stem cell transplantation all patients relapsed, and prior brentuximab vedotin exposure differed between cohorts. V shed 4 bases and J shed 3 bases, with 12 bases lying between them. Germline lookup yields CDR1 SQVTM and CDR2 ANQGSEA. The CDR3 sequence is 14 residues long. Profiling relied on immunoSEQ multiplex PCR, and the TCRdb table lists in-frame clones only, not all of them. The table shows around 30,000 clones, with 60% to 85% occurring only once. As for this clone: Its matching antigen is unknown.

The source material was peripheral blood mononuclear cells (PBMCs), sampled before the second cycle of nivolumab. The chain combines TRBV29-1 with TRBJ1-4; D gene unclear. This TCR was recovered from a human donor with classical Hodgkin lymphoma. The CDR3 sequence is CSVVTNSPNEKLFF. The CDR3 region has the DNA TGCAGCGTTGTTACCAACAGCCCTAATGAAAAACTGTTTTTT.